The present T cell receptor beta chain was sequenced within a study of cytomegalovirus exposure and HLA in healthy donors. Whole-study findings and limits: Earlier analysis yielded a pattern in which most TCR beta V segments were productive about 87% or about 30% of the time.

The CDR3 spans 15 residues. J gave up 5 bases and V 3 bases, and 7 bases lay outside the gene matches. The germline CDR1 and CDR2 sequences are SGHRS and YFSETQ. Donors had nominal health at sampling but likely had unrecorded immune exposures. Of note for this clone: Antigen: not known.

PCR was performed using 60 Vbeta and 13 Jbeta primers. Here immunoSEQ multiplex PCR was the method, and the copy in TCRdb shows in-frame clones only, minus some. The sample lists nearly 70,000 clones, 74% occurring once. The sequence was collected from a woman aged 60 to 75 in good health and CMV-seropositive. Sequencing input: PBMCs. The rearrangement joins TRBV5-1 to TRBJ2-2, with 7 bases matching TRBD2. The CDR3 DNA reads TGCGCCAGCAGCTCCCGACTAGCCCAAACCGGGGAGCTGTTTTTT. It specifies CASSSRLAQTGELFF.